The 19 T cell receptor beta chains in this list originate from one sample, sequenced in a study of CD8 T cells in ankylosing spondylitis. TCRdb itself ran the 5' RACE reads through MiXCR, one entry per CDR3 protein. The sample consists of about 130,000 distinct CDR3 sequences, approximately 7.3% of them appearing once. Sequences were obtained from blood, either unsorted or a sorted T cell fraction (not recorded which). These TCRs come from a female donor with ankylosing spondylitis or in good health (not recorded which).

This clonotype was observed many times. The V gene is TRBV5-1, the J gene TRBJ2-5; TRBD1 is a possible D gene (5 bases). This CDR3 region has 14 residues. Trimming took off 0 bases at V and 5 bases at J, with 11 bases between the two ends. The germline CDR1 and CDR2 sequences are SGHRS and YFSETQ. The CDR3 region is CASSLGQGSETQYF. The CDR3 DNA sequence: TGCGCCAGCAGCTTGGGTCAGGGAAGCGAGACCCAGTACTTC.

This clonotype was counted ten times or more. The DNA of the CDR3 is TGTGCCAGCAGCCAGGGACAGGGGTTGGGCGGCTACACCTTC. The encoded protein is CASSQGQGLGGYTF. This rearrangement joins TRBV4-2 to TRBJ1-2; 10 nucleotides agree with TRBD1. The CDR3 is 14 amino acids. Per germline, CDR1 LGHNA and CDR2 YNFKEQ. V trimming: 3 bases; J trimming: 8 bases; junction bases outside the gene matches: 6.

This clonotype has at least ten counts. The chain couples TRBV4-2 to TRBJ1-2, with D unclear. CDR1 is LGHNA and CDR2 is YNFKEQ in the germline V gene. The ends were cut back, 2 bases at V and 8 bases at J, with 18 bases in the middle. This CDR3 region has 15 residues. The CDR3 protein is CASSQSSGSMRGYTF. CDR3 coding DNA: TGTGCCAGCAGCCAATCCTCGGGAAGTATGAGGGGCTACACCTTC.

This clonotype was detected only a few times. The rearrangement links TRBV4-2 to TRBJ1-1, with D possibly matching TRBD1 (6 bases). The CDR3 is made up of 13 amino acids. V was pared by 4 bases and J by 6 bases, with 12 bases between. Germline V lookup: CDR1 LGHNA, CDR2 YNFKEQ. The CDR3 spells CASSPGQLAEAFF. CDR3 DNA: TGTGCCAGCAGCCCCGGACAGCTCGCTGAAGCTTTCTTT.

This clonotype was seen many times. The rearrangement links TRBV3-1 to TRBJ2-5, with D possibly matching TRBD2 (5 bases). Trimming cost V 3 bases and J 5 bases, with 19 bases left between them. Germline CDR1 and CDR2: LGHDT and YNNKEL (reference sequence). This CDR3 is 16 amino acids long. CDR3 sequence (DNA): TGTGCCAGCAGCCAGACCTCGGGAACCCCGTCTGAGACCCAGTACTTC. Protein sequence: CASSQTSGTPSETQYF.

Many counts were recorded for this clonotype. The chain joins TRBV29-1 to TRBJ2-2; 9 bases align to TRBD2. Germline V lookup: CDR1 SQVTM, CDR2 ANQGSEA. The CDR3 is made up of 15 amino acids. J was trimmed by 5 bases and V by 2 bases; bases with no gene match: 6. The CDR3 protein is CSVESGGGATGELFF. The CDR3 bases are TGCAGCGTTGAATCTGGCGGGGGGGCTACCGGGGAGCTGTTTTTT.

The chain recombines TRBV7-3 with TRBJ2-1; D gene uncertain. Germline assignment: CDR1 SGHTA and CDR2 FQGTGA. The length of the CDR3 is 14 residues. V was shortened by 1 base and J by 2 bases, with 6 bases between the two germline ends. CDR3 nucleotides: TGTGCCAGCAGCTTAAGTCCAGCCTACAATGAGCAGTTCTTC. This gives the protein CASSLSPAYNEQFF.

This clonotype has a count of ten or more. The chain has TRBV6-1 and TRBJ1-2; D unresolved. With 6 bases removed from V and 6 bases from J, the gap between germline ends came to 14 bases. CDR3 size: 13 residues. Germline CDR1 and CDR2: MNHNS and SASEGT. CDR3 residues: CASSSHGWDGYTF. In DNA, the CDR3 is TGTGCCAGCAGCTCCCATGGGTGGGATGGCTACACCTTC.

This clonotype was counted ten times or more. The genes are TRBV7-6 and TRBJ2-7, with 9 bases fitting TRBD1. Germline V gene sequence: CDR1 SGHVS, CDR2 FNYEAQ. V shed 4 bases and J 6 bases; nucleotides not matched to a gene: 10. This CDR3 spans 15 amino acids. The CDR3 DNA sequence: TGTGCCAGCAGCTCCCGTCAGGACAGGGGCTCCGAGCAGTACTTC. Translating gives CASSSRQDRGSEQYF.

The chain carries TRBV7-6 and TRBJ2-3; 7 bases align to TRBD2. J gave up 4 bases and V 2 bases, and 12 bases lay outside the gene matches. The CDR3 has 17 amino acids. Germline V CDR1 and CDR2: SGHVS, FNYEAQ. In DNA, the CDR3 is TGTGCCAGCAGCTTATTGGAAGGAGCGGGGCCCTCAGATACGCAGTATTTT. Its protein product is CASSLLEGAGPSDTQYF.

The gene calls are TRBV6-2 or TRBV6-3 and TRBJ2-1; D is unclear. V was pared by 5 bases and J by 5 bases, with 10 bases between. In germline, CDR1 is MNHEY, CDR2 SVGEGT. The CDR3 contains 13 residues. CDR3 coding DNA: TGTGCCAGCAGTCAGGACCCGGACAATGAGCAGTTCTTC. Protein product: CASSQDPDNEQFF.

This clonotype was observed at least ten times. V gene TRBV20-1 combines with J gene TRBJ1-4, with 7 bases matching TRBD1. This CDR3 region has 18 residues. Losses at the gene ends were 6 bases for V and 0 bases for J; bases not matched to a gene: 16. Germline CDR1 reads DFQATT; CDR2 reads SNEGSKA (reference sequence). The CDR3, as DNA: TGCAGTGCCCCCCGGTGGTCCCTTACAGGGGCAACTAATGAAAAACTGTTTTTT. Amino acids: CSAPRWSLTGATNEKLFF.

This clonotype was detected ten times or more. J is TRBJ2-7 and V is TRBV11-2, with D possibly being TRBD1 (6 bases). Trimming cost V 1 base and J 0 bases, with 10 bases left between them. Per germline, CDR1 SGHAT and CDR2 FQNNGV. This CDR3 comprises 15 residues. The DNA of the CDR3 is TGTGCCAGCAGCTTAGGTGGGGGCAGCTCCTACGAGCAGTACTTC. It specifies CASSLGGGSSYEQYF.

This clonotype was observed many times. This rearrangement joins TRBV5-1 to TRBJ2-7; 7 bases agree with TRBD1. The CDR3 runs 15 residues. The germline gives CDR1 SGHRS, CDR2 YFSETQ. The J segment lost 3 bases and the V segment lost 2 bases, leaving 8 bases of the junction unmatched. This chain's CDR3 is CASSLVTGADYEQYF. CDR3 nucleotide sequence: TGCGCCAGCAGCTTAGTAACAGGGGCCGACTACGAGCAGTACTTC.

This clonotype was observed at least ten times. This chain uses TRBV24-1 with TRBJ2-4; 7 bases agree with TRBD2. Germline V gene lookup returns CDR1 KGHDR and CDR2 SFDVKD. With V trimmed by 3 bases and J by 3 bases, 7 bases remained unmatched. The CDR3 has 16 amino acids. CDR3 loop: CATSDPPGEGKNIQYF. The CDR3 DNA sequence: TGTGCCACCAGTGATCCTCCGGGGGAGGGCAAAAACATTCAGTACTTC.

This clonotype was detected ten times or more. V is TRBV15 and J is TRBJ1-1; D not certain. V dropped 3 bases and J dropped 7 bases, with 12 bases sitting between them. Per the germline V gene, CDR1 is LNHNV and CDR2 is YYDKDF (reference sequence). The CDR3 spans 13 residues. CDR3: CATSSDYLFEAFF. The CDR3 DNA sequence: TGTGCCACCAGCAGCGACTACCTCTTTGAAGCTTTCTTT.

This clonotype was detected many times. The chain has TRBV7-3 and TRBJ2-3; TRBD2 agrees at 15 bases. The V gene end was trimmed by 5 bases and the J gene end by 0 bases; junction bases not matched to a gene: 6. The CDR3 runs 18 residues. Germline V gene sequence: CDR1 SGHTA, CDR2 FQGTGA. CDR3 residues: CASSDGTSGGSSTDTQYF. The CDR3 DNA sequence: TGTGCCAGCAGCGACGGGACTAGCGGGGGGTCTAGCACAGATACGCAGTATTTT.

This clonotype has at least ten counts. V gene TRBV5-1 combines with J gene TRBJ1-1; D possibly corresponds to TRBD1 (5 bases). Deletions cut 0 bases from V and 6 bases from J, with 12 bases between. The V gene's germline CDR1 is SGHRS and CDR2 YFSETQ. This CDR3 region has 14 residues. The CDR3 DNA is TGCGCCAGCAGCTTGGAGGGGAGCAGCGCTGAAGCTTTCTTT. This codes for CASSLEGSSAEAFF.

This clonotype was found many times. The chain carries TRBV6-2 or TRBV6-3 and TRBJ2-3; D is uncertain. The CDR3 runs to 11 residues. Per the germline V gene, CDR1 is MNHEY and CDR2 is SVGEGT. Trimming took 7 bases from V and 6 from J, leaving 8 bases between them. The CDR3 DNA sequence: TGTGCCAGCACCGAAATGGATACGCAGTATTTT. Its protein is CASTEMDTQYF.